Sequencing of this T cell receptor beta chain was carried out in a study of blood T cell repertoires in COVID-19. Study overall: There were acute and convalescent COVID-19 samples, and they came from the United States, Italy and Spain. PBMCs, B-cell-depleted T cells, or T cells were the source of the cDNA or gDNA that made up the material.

The CDR3 sequence is 15 residues long. Germline V gene data show CDR1 as SGHDT and CDR2 as YYEEEE. V gave up 4 bases and J gave up 9 bases, with 17 bases separating them. In the authors' workflow: Reference gene primer amplification in the assay estimated nucleated cell counts. TCRdb keeps only in-frame clones here, not all; method: immunoSEQ multiplex PCR. The V and J calls and clone size come from that table; D and trimming were worked out from the DNA. Among 52,000 or so clones listed, almost 85% were seen once. What was sequenced was peripheral blood. The clonotype comes from a human donor in a cohort sampled during active COVID-19. This chain links TRBV5-6 with TRBJ1-6; possible D gene TRBD1, 5 bases. The CDR3: CASSPDSRRSSPLHF. The CDR3 DNA reads TGTGCCAGCAGCCCCGACAGTCGAAGGTCTTCACCCCTCCACTTT.